Sequencing of this T cell receptor (beta chain) was carried out in a study of blood T cell repertoires in COVID-19. Produced via immunoSEQ multiplex PCR; TCRdb's table is partial and in-frame only. This sample has some 390,000 clones, with 85% to 90% found just once. CDR1 and CDR2 (germline): LNHNV, YYDKDF (reference sequence). This CDR3 contains 15 residues. Trimming cost V 1 base and J 4 bases, with 13 bases left between them. This clone was detected only a few times. The TCR comes from a human donor in a cohort sampled during active COVID-19. Sequencing used peripheral blood. The chain is built from TRBV15 and TRBJ1-2; D is unresolved. CDR3 protein: CATSRGEFEAYGYTF. The CDR3 nucleotides are TGTGCCACCAGCAGAGGAGAATTTGAGGCCTATGGCTACACCTTC.